The clone carrying this T cell receptor beta chain was seen only a few times. This CDR3 has 13 residues. The germline V gene encodes CDR1 DFQATT and CDR2 SNEGSKA (reference sequence). V lost 0 bases and J lost 5, with 7 bases in between. This record comes from a study of HIV-infected patients and healthy controls. TCRdb recomputed calls from the 5' RACE reads with MiXCR, one row per CDR3 protein. The data hold about 64,000 distinct CDR3 sequences, with around 21% observed a single time. The chain has TRBV20-1 and TRBJ2-2; no firm D call. The TCR originated in a human donor in good health. The sample comprised CD4+ T cells from blood. This CDR3 reads CSARDMVTGELFF. CDR3 sequence (DNA): TGCAGTGCTAGAGATATGGTTACCGGGGAGCTGTTTTTT.